This T cell receptor beta chain was identified during a study of blood T cell repertoires in COVID-19. Turning to the study itself: Researchers got acute and convalescent COVID-19 samples from the United States, Italy and Spain.

The assay was immunoSEQ multiplex PCR, and TCRdb's table has in-frame clones only and misses some. Among some 160,000 clones listed, 70% to 90% were seen once. J was trimmed by 4 bases and V by 2 bases; bases with no gene match: 1. Germline V CDR1 and CDR2: PRHDT, FYEKMQ (reference sequence). The CDR3 sequence is 14 residues long. This receptor was taken from a woman older than 75 with COVID-19, enrolled during active disease. The V gene is TRBV13, the J gene TRBJ1-4; 7 bases fit TRBD1. Sequenced sample: peripheral blood. The DNA of the CDR3 is TGTGCCAGCAGCTTAAGACAGGGTAATGAAAAACTGTTTTTT. Amino acids: CASSLRQGNEKLFF.